One and the same sample provided the 7 T cell receptor beta chains below, sequenced in a study of tissue T cells after allogeneic stem cell transplantation. Some clones are missing from TCRdb's copy, which holds only in-frame ones; the method was immunoSEQ multiplex PCR. The sample lists approximately 600 clones; 60% to 75% were seen once. Sequencing used stomach tissue, obtained at autopsy. The receptors derive from a female patient aged 40-69 years with steroid-refractory graft-versus-host disease after an allogeneic stem cell transplant. Some T cells may be the graft donor's.

V usage is TRBV6-5 and J usage is TRBJ1-6; 7 nucleotides line up with TRBD1. Looked up from germline, CDR1 is MNHEY and CDR2 is SVGAGI. The CDR3 extends over 14 amino acids. V was pared by 6 bases and J by 5 bases, with 4 bases of the junction left unmatched. The CDR3 protein is CASRRQGNNSPLHF. CDR3 DNA: TGTGCCAGCAGAAGACAGGGAAATAATTCACCCCTCCACTTT.

This chain joins TRBV5-5 and TRBJ1-2; D is ambiguous. This CDR3 region has 14 residues. Germline V gene sequence: CDR1 SGHKS, CDR2 YYEKEE (reference sequence). V lost 1 base and J lost 8, with 15 bases in between. CDR3 DNA: TGTGCCAGCAGCTTGACCGGGTTTGCTCGGGGCTACACCTTC. Translation gives CASSLTGFARGYTF.

V usage is TRBV7-9 and J usage is TRBJ2-5; 7 bases are shared with TRBD2. CDR3 length: 15 amino acids. In germline, CDR1 is SEHNR, CDR2 FQNEAQ (reference sequence). The V and J ends lost 5 bases and 5 bases, in that order; junction bases with no gene match: 11. The CDR3: CASSPFTRGLETQYF. For the CDR3, the DNA is TGTGCCAGCAGCCCATTCACGCGGGGGTTGGAGACCCAGTACTTC.

The chain links TRBV7-9 to TRBJ2-2; possibly TRBD2 for D (5 bases). The CDR3 contains 13 residues. Germline V gene data show CDR1 as SEHNR and CDR2 as FQNEAQ (reference sequence). Trimming shortened V by 1 base and J by 5 bases, and 5 bases separated the two germline ends. This CDR3 reads CASSLGGTGELFF. In nucleotides, the CDR3 is TGTGCCAGCAGCTTAGGCGGGACCGGGGAGCTGTTTTTT.

V gene TRBV6-5 combines with J gene TRBJ1-5; D is unclear. The V end lost 10 bases, the J end lost 5 bases, and 12 bases lay between the germline ends. The CDR3 sequence is 12 residues long. The germline gives CDR1 MNHEY, CDR2 SVGAGI. The CDR3 sequence is CATLAGYQPQHF. The CDR3 bases are TGTGCCACCTTAGCCGGTTATCAGCCCCAGCATTTT.

This clone was seen a few times. The chain combines TRBV27 with TRBJ1-5; unclear D gene. The germline V and J ends were trimmed by 2 bases and 0 bases, with 2 bases remaining between them. CDR1 is MNHEY, CDR2 SMNVEV, per germline (reference sequence). The CDR3 runs 13 residues. CDR3: CASSLGSNQPQHF. In DNA, the CDR3 is TGTGCCAGCAGTTTAGGTAGCAATCAGCCCCAGCATTTT.

The rearrangement links TRBV9 to TRBJ1-1; D is ambiguous. CDR3 size: 13 residues. CDR1 is SGDLS, CDR2 YYNGEE, per germline. V was shortened by 0 bases and J by 1 base, with 4 bases between the two germline ends. The CDR3 region has the DNA TGTGCCAGCAGCGTAGAGGGGAACACTGAAGCTTTCTTT. Amino acids: CASSVEGNTEAFF.